The clone carrying this T cell receptor (beta chain) showed up just once. Its target is unknown. This table comes from immunoSEQ multiplex PCR, and its TCRdb copy is limited to in-frame clones, with some not included. Of 95,000 to 110,000 clones listed, 80% to 90% are singletons. Trimming cost V 7 bases and J 9 bases, with 18 bases left between them. The CDR3 has 13 residues. The germline CDR1 and CDR2 sequences are MNHNS and SASEGT. This sample was included in a study of graft-versus-host responses after intestinal transplantation. Overall study context: Each of the recipients got a multivisceral, liver-intestinal, or isolated intestinal transplant. Each patient got anti-thymocyte globulin induction, then tacrolimus and steroids for two to four years.

Points from the study as a whole: Analysis identified GvH clones in recipient marrow, with some appearing first in ileum or blood. Early post-transplant HvG declines were associated with peak circulating GvH clone levels.

This clonotype originated in a human donor who was the organ donor for an intestinal transplant. This specimen consisted of unstimulated CD4+ T cells sorted from spleen or lymph node cells, obtained before transplant. This chain connects TRBV6-1 to TRBJ1-1; the D is unclear. Here the CDR3 reads CASTPRPGIQAFF. The CDR3 DNA reads as TGTGCCAGCACCCCACGACCGGGAATACAAGCTTTCTTT.